This T cell receptor beta chain was documented in a study of fetal regulatory T cell absence and autoimmunity. The overall study: The IPEX patients lacked clinical diabetes but had exocrine pancreas autoimmunity.

The germline V and J ends were trimmed by 0 bases and 2 bases, with 7 bases remaining between them. Germline CDR1 is MNHNY and CDR2 is SVGAGI (reference sequence). The CDR3 has 14 amino acids. Study observations and caveats: TRB gene family usage was broadly similar in cord blood and pancreas.

The method was immunoSEQ multiplex PCR; TCRdb's version includes in-frame clones alone and lacks a portion of them. The sample lists about 50,000 clones; about four fifths were seen once. Notes on this clone: Its cognate antigen is unknown. In the same sample, other DNA sequences code for this CDR3.

The clonotype was recovered from a newborn boy with IPEX syndrome. The chain employs TRBV6-6 and TRBJ2-5, with D perhaps TRBD1 (5 bases). Sequencing was done on a sample of cord blood. The CDR3 loop reads CASSYSQGQETQYF. The CDR3 bases are TGTGCCAGCAGTTACTCTCAGGGACAAGAGACCCAGTACTTC.